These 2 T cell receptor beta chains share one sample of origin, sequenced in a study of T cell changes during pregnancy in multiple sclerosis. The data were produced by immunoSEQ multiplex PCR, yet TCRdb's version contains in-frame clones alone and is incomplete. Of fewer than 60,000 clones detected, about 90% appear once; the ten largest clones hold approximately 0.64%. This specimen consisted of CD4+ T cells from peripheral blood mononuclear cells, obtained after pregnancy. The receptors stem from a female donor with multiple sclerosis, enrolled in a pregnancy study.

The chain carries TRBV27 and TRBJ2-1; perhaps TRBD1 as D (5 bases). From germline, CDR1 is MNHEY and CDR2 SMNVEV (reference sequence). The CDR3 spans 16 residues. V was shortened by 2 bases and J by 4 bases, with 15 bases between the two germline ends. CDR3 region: CASSLNWGLGYNEQFF. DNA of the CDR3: TGTGCCAGCAGTTTAAATTGGGGCCTAGGTTACAATGAGCAGTTCTTC.

The CDR3 DNA is TGTGCCAGCAGCCAAGCCTCGGGACAGGGAACAGATACGCAGTATTTT. Amino acids: CASSQASGQGTDTQYF. The chain carries TRBV4-2 and TRBJ2-3; 9 bases agree with TRBD1. Germline V lookup: CDR1 LGHNA, CDR2 YNFKEQ. This CDR3 comprises 16 residues. With V trimmed by 1 base and J by 3 bases, 5 bases remained unmatched.